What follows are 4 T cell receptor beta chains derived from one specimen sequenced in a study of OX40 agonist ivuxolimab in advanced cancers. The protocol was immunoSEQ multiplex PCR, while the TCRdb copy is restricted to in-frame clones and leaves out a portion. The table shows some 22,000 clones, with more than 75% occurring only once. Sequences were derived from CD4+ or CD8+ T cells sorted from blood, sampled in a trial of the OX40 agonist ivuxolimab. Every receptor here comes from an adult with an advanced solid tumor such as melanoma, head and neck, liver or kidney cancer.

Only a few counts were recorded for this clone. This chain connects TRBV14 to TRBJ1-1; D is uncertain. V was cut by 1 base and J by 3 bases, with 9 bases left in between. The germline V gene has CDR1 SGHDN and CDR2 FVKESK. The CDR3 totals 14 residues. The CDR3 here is CASSQVTGDTEAFF. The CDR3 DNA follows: TGTGCCAGCAGCCAAGTCACGGGAGACACTGAAGCTTTCTTT. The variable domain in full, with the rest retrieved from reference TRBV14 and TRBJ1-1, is EAGVTQFPSHSVIEKGQTVTLRCDPISGHDNLYWYRRVMGKEIKFLLHFVKESKQDESGMPNNRFLAERTGGTYSTLKVQPAELEDSGVYFCASSQVTGDTEAFFGQGTRLTVV.

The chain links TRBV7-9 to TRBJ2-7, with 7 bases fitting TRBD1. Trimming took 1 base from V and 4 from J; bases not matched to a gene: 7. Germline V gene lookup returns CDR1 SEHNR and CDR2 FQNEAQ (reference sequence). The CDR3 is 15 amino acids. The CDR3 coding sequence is TGTGCCAGCAGCTTAGGACAGGGTCTAGGGTACGAGCAGTACTTC. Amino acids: CASSLGQGLGYEQYF.

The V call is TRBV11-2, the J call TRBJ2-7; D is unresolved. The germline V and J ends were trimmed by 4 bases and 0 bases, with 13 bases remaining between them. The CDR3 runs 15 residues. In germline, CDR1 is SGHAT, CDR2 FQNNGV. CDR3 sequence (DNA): TGTGCCAGCAGCTCATTGCCCAGTTTCTCCTACGAGCAGTACTTC. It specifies CASSSLPSFSYEQYF.

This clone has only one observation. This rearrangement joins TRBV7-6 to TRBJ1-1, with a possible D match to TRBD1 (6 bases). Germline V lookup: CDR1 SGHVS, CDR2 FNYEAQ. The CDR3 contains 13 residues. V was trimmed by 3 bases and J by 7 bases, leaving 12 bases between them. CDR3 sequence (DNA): TGTGCCAGCAGCTTCAGGGGAGGTGATGAAGCTTTCTTT. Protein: CASSFRGGDEAFF.